The text below deals with one T cell receptor (beta chain). TCRdb's copy holds only in-frame clones and misses some; the assay was immunoSEQ multiplex PCR. The sample has under 60,000 clones; around 80% are singletons. This record belongs to a study of blood T cell repertoires in COVID-19. Study information: T cells, B-cell-depleted T cells, or PBMCs provided the cDNA or gDNA that served as material.

The source of this sequence is a man between 65 and 85 years old with acute or convalescent COVID-19. The material sequenced was peripheral blood.

The CDR3 bases are TGTGCCAGCAGTTTAAGGAGCGAGACCCAGTACTTC. Translating gives CASSLRSETQYF. V and J are TRBV6-6 and TRBJ2-5; D call uncertain. The V and J ends lost 4 bases and 5 bases respectively, with 8 bases between them. This CDR3 has 12 residues. The germline gives CDR1 MNHNY, CDR2 SVGAGI (reference sequence).